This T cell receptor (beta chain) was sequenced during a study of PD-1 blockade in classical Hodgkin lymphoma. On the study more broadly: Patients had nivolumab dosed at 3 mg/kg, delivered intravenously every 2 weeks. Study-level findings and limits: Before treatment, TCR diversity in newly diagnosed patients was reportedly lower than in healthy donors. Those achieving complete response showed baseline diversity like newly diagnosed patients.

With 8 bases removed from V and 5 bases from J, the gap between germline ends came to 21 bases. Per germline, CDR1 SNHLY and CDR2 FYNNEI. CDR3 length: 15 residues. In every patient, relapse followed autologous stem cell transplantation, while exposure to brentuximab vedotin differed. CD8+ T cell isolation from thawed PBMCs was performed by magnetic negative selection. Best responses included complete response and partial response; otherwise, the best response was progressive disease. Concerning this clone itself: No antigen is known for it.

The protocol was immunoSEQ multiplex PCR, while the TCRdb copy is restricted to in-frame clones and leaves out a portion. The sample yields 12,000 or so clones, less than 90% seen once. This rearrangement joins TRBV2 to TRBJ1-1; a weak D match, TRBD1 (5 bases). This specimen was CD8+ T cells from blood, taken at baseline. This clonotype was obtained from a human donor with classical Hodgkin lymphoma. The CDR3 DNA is TGTGCCAGCGAAACGGGACGATCGGGAGGGACTGAAGCTTTCTTT. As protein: CASETGRSGGTEAFF.